This passage covers 24 T cell receptor beta chains from one sample sequenced in a study of T cells in Graves' hyperthyroidism and ophthalmopathy. The CDR3 regions of TCR beta were amplified from RNA transcripts. Researchers ran a first-round RT-PCR on the TCR CDR3 using the HTBI primer set. TCRdb re-called the multiplex PCR reads through MiXCR, storing one row per CDR3 protein. This repertoire shows fewer than 900,000 distinct CDR3 sequences, roughly 20% found once; its top ten account for over 15%. Sequenced sample: blood. Receptor source: a woman aged 50 to 65 with Graves' hyperthyroidism that later progressed to Graves' ophthalmopathy.

This clonotype came up many times. The DNA for the CDR3 is TGTGCCAGCAGCTTAGACCGGACAGCGGTGTTACAGTATTTT. Its protein product is CASSLDRTAVLQYF. The chain has TRBV7-9 and TRBJ2-3; possible D gene TRBD1, 6 bases. Trimming shortened V by 1 base and J by 12 bases, and 17 bases separated the two germline ends. CDR1 SEHNR and CDR2 FQNEAQ come from the germline V gene (reference sequence). The length of the CDR3 is 14 residues.

This clonotype was detected many times. The chain recombines TRBV7-3 with TRBJ2-5; tentative D call: TRBD2 (6 bases). Germline V gene data show CDR1 as SGHTA and CDR2 as FQGTGA. CDR3 length: 13 residues. The V and J ends lost 5 bases and 4 bases respectively, with 11 bases between them. The CDR3 loop reads CASSPVRGETQYF. Written as DNA, the CDR3 is TGTGCCAGCAGCCCCGTGCGGGGAGAGACCCAGTACTTC.

This clonotype was seen ten or more times. This chain connects TRBV28 to TRBJ1-2, with D possibly being TRBD1 (6 bases). Trimming cost V 6 bases and J 6 bases, with 14 bases left between them. CDR3 length: 13 amino acids. The germline gives CDR1 MDHEN, CDR2 SYDVKM. CDR3 bases: TGTGCCAGCAGAAAAACAGGGTATGATGGCTACACCTTC. Residues: CASRKTGYDGYTF.

The chain has TRBV5-1 and TRBJ1-2; TRBD1 agrees at 7 bases. The ends lost 0 bases at V and 4 bases at J; junction bases unmatched: 9. CDR3 size: 16 residues. CDR1 and CDR2 from the germline V gene are SGHRS and YFSETQ. The CDR3 bases are TGCGCCAGCAGCTTGGACGGTCAGGGGGGCGGCTATGGCTACACCTTC. This encodes CASSLDGQGGGYGYTF.

The chain is built from TRBV20-1 and TRBJ1-1; TRBD1 aligns across 8 bases. Germline V CDR1 and CDR2: DFQATT, SNEGSKA (reference sequence). The length of the CDR3 is 16 residues. Trimming removed 2 bases from V and 0 bases from J; junction bases left unmatched: 8. The DNA of the CDR3 is TGCAGTGCTAGACCGACCCGGACAGGGTTGAACACTGAAGCTTTCTTT. This encodes CSARPTRTGLNTEAFF.

This clonotype has just a few counts. The chain has TRBV10-3 and TRBJ2-1; D may be TRBD2 (5 bases). This CDR3 is 14 amino acids long. Deletions cut 4 bases from V and 6 bases from J, with 13 bases between. From germline, CDR1 is ENHRY and CDR2 SYGVKD. DNA for the CDR3: TGTGCCATCAGTGGGGCTAGCAATAGCAATGAGCAGTTCTTC. The encoded protein is CAISGASNSNEQFF.

This clonotype was observed many times. This chain joins TRBV3-1 and TRBJ1-4, with D perhaps matching TRBD1 (5 bases). Germline CDR1 is LGHDT and CDR2 is YNNKEL (reference sequence). The CDR3 consists of 14 residues. V was clipped by 5 bases and J by 2 bases, with 9 bases between them. CDR3 loop: CASSRGMTNEKLFF. As DNA, the CDR3 is TGTGCCAGCAGCAGGGGTATGACTAATGAAAAACTGTTTTTT. The whole variable domain, filled in from reference TRBV3-1 and TRBJ1-4, reads DTAVSQTPKYLVTQMGNDKSIKCEQNLGHDTMYWYKQDSKKFLKIMFSYNNKELIINETVPNRFSPKSPDKAHLNLHINSLELGDSAVYFCASSRGMTNEKLFFGSGTQLSVL.

This rearrangement joins TRBV20-1 to TRBJ1-5; no clear D. The CDR3 is 13 amino acids. Per the germline V gene, CDR1 is DFQATT and CDR2 is SNEGSKA (reference sequence). V was cut by 5 bases and J by 0 bases, with 8 bases left in between. The CDR3 spells CSALPYSNQPQHF. The CDR3 DNA reads TGCAGTGCTCTCCCTTATAGCAATCAGCCCCAGCATTTT.

This clonotype was counted once. This clone may be a read error of a much larger clone one base away. This chain connects TRBV7-6 to TRBJ2-3, with 9 bases matching TRBD2. V trimming: 6 bases; J trimming: 4 bases; junction bases outside the gene matches: 11. Looked up from germline, CDR1 is SGHVS and CDR2 is FNYEAQ. The CDR3 loop spans 16 amino acids. The chain's CDR3 is CASSYSSGADADTQYF. CDR3 nucleotide sequence: TGTGCCAGCAGTTACTCTAGCGGGGCTGACGCAGATACGCAGTATTTT. Together with reference TRBV7-6 and TRBJ2-3, the CDR3 gives the full variable domain: GAGVSQSPRYKVTKRGQDVALRCDPISGHVSLYWYRQALGQGPEFLTYFNYEAQQDKSGLPNDRFSAERPEGSISTLTIQRTEQRDSAMYRCASSYSSGADADTQYFGPGTRLTVL.

The J gene is TRBJ2-2, the V gene TRBV9; tentative D call: TRBD1 (5 bases). V was shortened by 3 bases and J by 7 bases, with 19 bases between the two germline ends. The germline gives CDR1 SGDLS, CDR2 YYNGEE. The CDR3 has 16 residues. The CDR3 protein is CASSGPWQGRSGELFF. CDR3 coding DNA: TGTGCCAGCAGCGGCCCGTGGCAGGGTCGTAGCGGGGAGCTGTTTTTT.

The chain employs TRBV7-9 and TRBJ1-1; no definite D call. Deletions cut 8 bases from V and 1 base from J, with 14 bases between. This CDR3 spans 14 amino acids. Germline CDR1 and CDR2: SEHNR and FQNEAQ (reference sequence). Written as DNA, the CDR3 is TGTGCCAGCCGAGGTGCGGCGCGGAACACTGAAGCTTTCTTT. Amino acid sequence: CASRGAARNTEAFF.

Points on this clonotype: A read error is possible here, since a much larger clone lies one base away. V usage is TRBV6-9 and J usage is TRBJ2-5; D is possibly TRBD1 (6 bases). This CDR3 spans 16 amino acids. Germline-derived CDR1 and CDR2 are MNHGY and SVAAGI. CDR3 loop: CTSSYPPSGQQETQYF. CDR3 DNA: TGTACCAGCAGTTACCCCCCCTCTGGACAGCAAGAGACCCAGTACTTC.

The table lists this clonotype with many counts. For the CDR3, the DNA is TGTGCCAGCAGACGGGACAGAAGCTATGGCTACACCTTC. Amino acid sequence: CASRRDRSYGYTF. This chain links TRBV12-3 or TRBV12-4 with TRBJ1-2; 7 bases are shared with TRBD1. J gave up 4 bases and V 6 bases, and 5 bases lay outside the gene matches. The CDR3 consists of 13 residues.

This clonotype was detected ten times or more. The chain combines TRBV15 with TRBJ2-7; D unresolved. CDR1 is LNHNV and CDR2 is YYDKDF in the germline V gene (reference sequence). With 1 base removed from V and 7 bases from J, the gap between germline ends came to 11 bases. The CDR3 covers 13 residues. The CDR3 DNA reads TGTGCCACCAGCAGAGTACTGGTCGGAGAGCAGTACTTC. It yields the protein CATSRVLVGEQYF.

This clonotype was seen a few times. The chain uses TRBV6-2 or TRBV6-3 and TRBJ1-2, with no clear D. This CDR3 has 12 amino acids. Germline V gives CDR1 MNHEY, CDR2 SVGEGT. Trimming left V 5 bases short and J 5 bases short, with 9 bases between. The CDR3 protein is CASSGREYGYTF. The CDR3 nucleotides read TGTGCCAGCAGTGGCAGAGAGTATGGCTACACCTTC.

V is TRBV4-1 and J is TRBJ1-5; possibly TRBD1 for D (5 bases). The CDR3 has 16 residues. Germline lookup yields CDR1 MGHRA and CDR2 YSYEKL. Trimming cost V 0 bases and J 0 bases, with 9 bases left between them. CDR3 region: CASSQDPGDSNQPQHF. CDR3 sequence (DNA): TGCGCCAGCAGCCAAGATCCGGGGGATAGCAATCAGCCCCAGCATTTT.

CDR3 DNA sequence: TGTGCCAGCAGTTACTCGAGCGTCGGGGGAAACACCATATATTTT. This sequence encodes CASSYSSVGGNTIYF. The chain links TRBV6-5 to TRBJ1-3; unclear D gene. This CDR3 spans 15 amino acids. The germline V gene has CDR1 MNHEY and CDR2 SVGAGI. Trimming cost V 0 bases and J 4 bases, with 10 bases left between them.

The rearrangement links TRBV19 to TRBJ2-7; 9 nucleotides align to TRBD1. This CDR3 spans 16 amino acids. CDR1 is LNHDA and CDR2 is SQIVND in the germline V gene (reference sequence). Germline trimming cut 5 bases from V and 1 base from J; bases unmatched to any gene: 9. The CDR3 nucleotides are TGTGCCAGTAGTCCACCCCCGGGACAGGGATCCTACGAGCAGTACTTC. Translating it yields CASSPPPGQGSYEQYF.

In this sample, this clonotype turned up many times. The chain employs TRBV5-1 and TRBJ1-1, with 7 positions matching TRBD1. Germline-derived CDR1 and CDR2 are SGHRS and YFSETQ. The V segment lost 0 bases and the J segment 4 bases; nucleotides outside the gene matches: 9. This CDR3 is built from 16 residues. CDR3 nucleotide sequence: TGCGCCAGCAGCTTGGCCTGGACAGGTGGAGGCACTGAAGCTTTCTTT. It is translated as CASSLAWTGGGTEAFF.

This clonotype was seen at least ten times. The V call is TRBV12-3 or TRBV12-4, the J call TRBJ1-1, with D maybe TRBD1 (5 bases). Between the trimmed V and J ends, which lost 6 bases and 3 bases, there was a span of 11 bases. The CDR3 has 13 residues. The CDR3 DNA reads as TGTGCCAGCAGCCGGGGCGCGGACACTGAAGCTTTCTTT. This gives the protein CASSRGADTEAFF.

The chain recombines TRBV14 with TRBJ1-6; 8 bases are a match to TRBD1. Germline CDR1 reads SGHDN; CDR2 reads FVKESK. The J segment lost 4 bases and the V segment lost 1 base, leaving 0 bases of the junction unmatched. The CDR3 is 15 amino acids. The CDR3 DNA reads as TGTGCCAGCAGCCAAGGACAGGGGTATAATTCACCCCTCCACTTT. Protein sequence: CASSQGQGYNSPLHF.

A few counts support this clonotype. The V call is TRBV7-9, the J call TRBJ1-4; D is unclear. The V gene's germline CDR1 is SEHNR and CDR2 FQNEAQ (reference sequence). V was cut by 6 bases and J by 5 bases, with 19 bases left in between. This CDR3 has 16 amino acids. CDR3 coding DNA: TGTGCCAGCAGTTTTAAATATGGCCAGAAAAATGAAAAACTGTTTTTT. Its translation is CASSFKYGQKNEKLFF.

This clonotype came up a few times. The chain employs TRBV20-1 and TRBJ2-7; D possibly uses TRBD1 or TRBD2 (5 bases each). The V gene's germline CDR1 is DFQATT and CDR2 SNEGSKA (reference sequence). CDR3 length: 11 amino acids. V lost 8 bases, J lost 6 bases, and 14 bases lay in between. The DNA of the CDR3 is TGCAGTTTCGTCAGGGACCCCGAGCAGTACTTC. It translates to CSFVRDPEQYF.

With regard to this clonotype: A single base separates this from a much larger clone, so it may be a read error. This chain uses TRBV2 with TRBJ1-4; no reliable D call. The V end lost 4 bases, the J end lost 10 bases, and 19 bases lay between the germline ends. CDR1 and CDR2 (germline): SNHLY, FYNNEI. The CDR3 is 15 residues long. The CDR3 DNA sequence: TGTGCCAGCAGTGCCCGAAGGCCCGTCGGTGGAAAACTGTTTTTT. The encoded protein is CASSARRPVGGKLFF. Using reference TRBV2 and TRBJ1-4 for the parts outside the CDR3, the full variable domain is EPEVTQTPSHQVTQMGQEVILRCVPISNHLYFYWYRQILGQKVEFLVSFYNNEISEKSEIFDDQFSVERPDGSNFTLKIRSTKLEDSAMYFCASSARRPVGGKLFFGSGTQLSVL.